This T cell receptor beta chain originates from a study of Graves' ophthalmopathy and Graves' hyperthyroidism. The authors amplified TCR beta CDR3 regions, and they did so from RNA transcripts for repertoire sequencing. Second-round multiplex PCR came after first-round RT-PCR with HTBI primers. TCRdb re-called the multiplex PCR reads with MiXCR, one entry per CDR3 protein. Of about 1.1 million distinct CDR3 sequences listed, about 38% are singletons. With 5 bases clipped from V and 9 bases from J, the junction kept 11 bases outside the gene matches. The germline V gene has CDR1 SGHRS and CDR2 YFSETQ. The CDR3 runs 14 residues.

The TCR sequence derives from an adult man with Graves' hyperthyroidism. Sequencing input: peripheral blood or thyroid tissue (not recorded which). The rearrangement links TRBV5-1 to TRBJ2-5, with 9 bases aligning to TRBD1. CDR3 loop: CASSTGTGNQPQYF. In nucleotides, the CDR3 is TGCGCCAGCAGTACGGGGACAGGGAATCAGCCCCAGTACTTC.